Given below is one T cell receptor beta chain in context. The data were produced by immunoSEQ multiplex PCR, yet TCRdb's version contains in-frame clones alone and is incomplete. The sample contains some 2,400,000 clones, more than 90% of which appear only once. The CDR3 extends over 15 amino acids. CDR1 and CDR2 from the germline V gene are MDHEN and SYDVKM. The V and J ends lost 5 bases and 3 bases, in that order; junction bases with no gene match: 5. The data belong to a study of shared clonotypes between healthy human individuals. Sequencing was performed on naive CD4+ T cells sorted from blood. The subset: CD45RA+ positively selected. This TCR was recovered from a man aged 18 to 35 in good health. The chain carries TRBV28 and TRBJ2-2; 8 nucleotides match TRBD1. The CDR3 loop is CASSPGTGYTGELFF. Written as DNA, the CDR3 is TGTGCCAGCAGTCCCGGGACAGGCTACACCGGGGAGCTGTTTTTT.